The next 24 T cell receptor beta chains were all read from a single sample in a study of shared clonotypes between healthy human individuals. Naive CD8 populations comprised CD45RO-negative cells positively selected for CCR7, excluding terminally differentiated effector memory CD45RA+ cells. Profiled with immunoSEQ multiplex PCR; TCRdb holds only in-frame clones, not every one. This sample has about 2 million clones, with about 95% found just once. Sequencing used naive CD8+ T cells sorted from blood. These receptor sequences come from a man aged 18 to 30 in good health.

Concerning this clone: Other nucleotide sequences from this sample produce the same CDR3. The V gene is TRBV5-1, the J gene TRBJ2-1; 9 nucleotides match TRBD2. Unmatched junction bases numbered 4, after V lost 2 bases and J lost 7 bases. The CDR3 is made up of 14 amino acids. Germline assignment: CDR1 SGHRS and CDR2 YFSETQ. The CDR3 coding sequence is TGCGCCAGCAGCTTAGCGGGAGGAGGAAATGAGCAGTTCTTC. This codes for CASSLAGGGNEQFF.

Worth noting for this clone: A read error may account for a junction end that differs from germline. The chain combines TRBV6-5 with TRBJ2-2, with D possibly being TRBD2 (6 bases). Looked up from germline, CDR1 is MNHEY and CDR2 is SVGAGI. The CDR3 extends over 15 amino acids. In DNA, the CDR3 is TGTGCCAGCACTTACCGGGACTCTCACACCGGGGAGCTGTTTTTT. Residues: CASTYRDSHTGELFF.

The J gene is TRBJ2-1, the V gene TRBV5-6; 8 nucleotides match TRBD1. Losses at the gene ends were 3 bases for V and 2 bases for J; bases not matched to a gene: 4. This CDR3 has 15 amino acids. The germline V gene has CDR1 SGHDT and CDR2 YYEEEE. This chain's CDR3 is CASSSDRGPYNEQFF. CDR3 bases: TGTGCCAGCAGCTCAGACAGGGGCCCCTACAATGAGCAGTTCTTC.

The chain couples TRBV10-2 to TRBJ2-1, with D unclear. CDR1 is WSHSY and CDR2 is SAAADI in the germline V gene. This CDR3 has 12 residues. V lost 6 bases to trimming and J lost 5 bases, with 8 bases between them. CDR3 amino acids: CASRGPNNEQFF. CDR3 nucleotides: TGCGCCAGCAGAGGGCCAAACAATGAGCAGTTCTTC.

In DNA form, the CDR3 reads TGTGCCTGGAGCCTAGCGGCAGATACGCAGTATTTT. This encodes CAWSLAADTQYF. The gene calls are TRBV30 and TRBJ2-3; TRBD2 agrees at 7 bases. V trimming: 3 bases; J trimming: 4 bases; junction bases outside the gene matches: 1. CDR1 and CDR2 from the germline V gene are GTSNPN and SVGIG (reference sequence). The CDR3 sequence is 12 residues long.

The chain couples TRBV28 to TRBJ2-7, with 8 positions matching TRBD2. Per germline, CDR1 MDHEN and CDR2 SYDVKM. J lost 6 bases, V lost 5 bases, and 9 bases had no gene match. The CDR3 extends over 14 amino acids. CDR3 amino acids: CASSLEAGETEQYF. CDR3 DNA sequence: TGTGCCAGCAGTCTAGAAGCGGGGGAAACCGAGCAGTACTTC.

The chain is built from TRBV2 and TRBJ1-2; D call uncertain. The germline V and J ends were trimmed by 6 bases and 8 bases, with 22 bases remaining between them. This CDR3 is built from 15 residues. Germline V gene lookup returns CDR1 SNHLY and CDR2 FYNNEI. The CDR3 bases are TGTGCCAGCAGACGGGTCGCTGAGGGCCCGAAGGGCTACACCTTC. Its translation: CASRRVAEGPKGYTF.

The gene calls are TRBV7-6 and TRBJ2-3; 7 positions agree with TRBD2. CDR3 size: 15 residues. Germline CDR1 is SGHVS and CDR2 is FNYEAQ. V trimming: 1 base; J trimming: 4 bases; junction bases outside the gene matches: 5. CDR3 loop: CASSLEAAGADTQYF. In nucleotides, the CDR3 is TGTGCCAGCAGCTTAGAGGCGGCGGGGGCAGATACGCAGTATTTT.

The rearrangement joins TRBV7-9 to TRBJ1-1; TRBD1 agrees at 9 bases. Unmatched junction bases numbered 9, after V lost 4 bases and J lost 3 bases. The CDR3 is 16 residues long. Germline V gene lookup returns CDR1 SEHNR and CDR2 FQNEAQ (reference sequence). This CDR3 reads CASSWGTGKADTEAFF. Written as DNA, the CDR3 is TGTGCCAGCAGCTGGGGGACAGGGAAGGCGGACACTGAAGCTTTCTTT.

The V call is TRBV27, the J call TRBJ2-7; 9 bases map to TRBD1. The CDR3 sequence is 15 residues long. Germline loops: CDR1 MNHEY, CDR2 SMNVEV (reference sequence). The ends lost 4 bases at V and 6 bases at J; junction bases unmatched: 10. CDR3 DNA sequence: TGTGCCAGCAGTTCACCGGGACAGGGTATGTCCGAGCAGTACTTC. It codes for CASSSPGQGMSEQYF.

The rearrangement uses TRBV7-3 and TRBJ2-1, with D unresolved. CDR1 and CDR2 (germline): SGHTA, FQGTGA. The CDR3 has 14 residues. The V end lost 1 base, the J end lost 6 bases, and 10 bases lay between the germline ends. CDR3 in amino acids: CASSLIPGSNEQFF. The CDR3 region has the DNA TGTGCCAGCAGCTTAATTCCGGGTTCCAATGAGCAGTTCTTC.

The V and J genes are TRBV27 and TRBJ2-3; tentatively, D is TRBD2 (5 bases). V lost 5 bases to trimming and J lost 3 bases, with 18 bases between them. This CDR3 contains 16 residues. Per germline, CDR1 MNHEY and CDR2 SMNVEV (reference sequence). The CDR3 DNA is TGTGCCAGCAGTCCCTCCGAGGGAGAAAGGACAGATACGCAGTATTTT. It codes for CASSPSEGERTDTQYF.

V and J are TRBV28 and TRBJ2-7, with a tentative D call TRBD2 (6 bases). This CDR3 contains 15 residues. Germline CDR1 and CDR2: MDHEN and SYDVKM. The V end lost 5 bases, the J end lost 6 bases, and 20 bases lay between the germline ends. Here the CDR3 reads CASSPQGLIGSEQYF. The CDR3 bases are TGTGCCAGCAGTCCGCAGGGACTTATTGGGTCCGAGCAGTACTTC.

This clone was detected only once. This chain uses TRBV27 with TRBJ2-7; TRBD1 is a possible D gene (6 bases). The V end lost 10 bases, the J end lost 6 bases, and 28 bases lay between the germline ends. Per germline, CDR1 MNHEY and CDR2 SMNVEV (reference sequence). The CDR3 spans 16 residues. The CDR3 reads CATAPAGELSIGEQYF. CDR3 sequence (DNA): TGTGCCACCGCCCCGGCAGGGGAATTATCTATAGGCGAGCAGTACTTC.

To note about this clone: Other DNA sequences in the same sample also yield this CDR3. This rearrangement joins TRBV4-3 to TRBJ2-1; the match to TRBD2 covers 8 bases. In germline, CDR1 is LGHNA, CDR2 YSLEER. V was clipped by 0 bases and J by 7 bases; unmatched bases: 2. The CDR3 has 14 residues. The CDR3 reads CASSQDRGGNEQFF. CDR3 DNA: TGCGCCAGCAGCCAAGATCGGGGGGGAAATGAGCAGTTCTTC.

As DNA, the CDR3 is TGCAGTGCCTACGACAATGAGCAGTTCTTC. It encodes CSAYDNEQFF. The rearrangement links TRBV20-1 to TRBJ2-1, with unresolved D. V lost 6 bases and J 5 bases, leaving 5 bases between the germline ends. Germline CDR1 is DFQATT and CDR2 is SNEGSKA (reference sequence). CDR3 length: 10 amino acids.

This chain uses TRBV6-4 with TRBJ1-1; the D gene is possibly TRBD1 (6 bases). This CDR3 has 16 amino acids. Trimming removed 6 bases from V and 3 bases from J, with 20 bases in between. The germline V gene has CDR1 MRHNA and CDR2 SNTAGT. CDR3: CASSPYALGADTEAFF. The CDR3 coding sequence is TGTGCCAGCAGCCCCTATGCCCTGGGGGCAGACACTGAAGCTTTCTTT.

The rearrangement joins TRBV6-5 to TRBJ1-1; D gene uncertain. In germline, CDR1 is MNHEY, CDR2 SVGAGI. The V end was cut by 4 bases, the J end by 4 bases, with 13 bases between. The CDR3 has 14 amino acids. CDR3 bases: TGTGCCAGCAGTTCCGCGCCCTTGGGCACTGAAGCTTTCTTT. It codes for CASSSAPLGTEAFF.

This clone has a single count. The chain carries TRBV7-9 and TRBJ1-1, with D maybe TRBD1 (6 bases). Germline V gene lookup returns CDR1 SEHNR and CDR2 FQNEAQ (reference sequence). The CDR3 totals 19 residues. Deletions cut 6 bases from V and 4 bases from J, with 30 bases between. The CDR3 spells CASRLEGSPGLGAGTEAFF. CDR3 bases: TGTGCCAGCAGGCTAGAGGGGAGTCCAGGGCTGGGGGCTGGCACTGAAGCTTTCTTT.

This chain connects TRBV5-5 to TRBJ2-1; TRBD2 agrees at 9 bases. Trimming removed 0 bases from V and 4 bases from J; junction bases left unmatched: 8. The CDR3 has 17 residues. Germline V gives CDR1 SGHKS, CDR2 YYEKEE (reference sequence). In DNA, the CDR3 is TGTGCCAGCAGCTTGGGCCCGGGACTAGCAGATTACAATGAGCAGTTCTTC. Protein sequence: CASSLGPGLADYNEQFF.

Comments on this clone: The sample holds other DNA sequences that translate to the same CDR3. The rearrangement joins TRBV7-2 to TRBJ2-2, with 8 bases that match TRBD2. J lost 4 bases, V lost 8 bases, and 3 bases had no gene match. CDR1 SGHTA and CDR2 FQGNSA come from the germline V gene. The length of the CDR3 is 13 residues. This CDR3 reads CASSAGGTGELFF. The CDR3 bases are TGTGCCAGCTCCGCGGGGGGCACCGGGGAGCTGTTTTTT.

Concerning this clone: This specimen includes other DNA sequences encoding the same CDR3. V is TRBV6-5 and J is TRBJ2-7; D is uncertain. Germline assignment: CDR1 MNHEY and CDR2 SVGAGI. V lost 8 bases to trimming and J lost 2 bases, with 13 bases between them. The CDR3 is 13 amino acids. CDR3 bases: TGTGCCAGCTCAATGGGCCTGCCCTACGAGCAGTACTTC. This encodes CASSMGLPYEQYF.

This chain uses TRBV7-9 with TRBJ1-1; TRBD1 matches at 11 bases. The ends lost 6 bases at V and 3 bases at J; junction bases unmatched: 15. CDR1 is SEHNR, CDR2 FQNEAQ, per germline (reference sequence). The CDR3 has 18 amino acids. Written as DNA, the CDR3 is TGTGCCAGCAGTCTCCCACCCGGGACAGGGGGATCGGACACTGAAGCTTTCTTT. The encoded protein is CASSLPPGTGGSDTEAFF.

This chain connects TRBV15 to TRBJ1-2, with a possible D match to TRBD1 (5 bases). Germline V gene lookup returns CDR1 LNHNV and CDR2 YYDKDF (reference sequence). The germline V and J ends were trimmed by 2 bases and 8 bases, with 18 bases remaining between them. The CDR3 runs to 15 residues. DNA for the CDR3: TGTGCCACCAGCAGATCGCCCGGGGGAGTGAGAGGCTACACCTTC. Translation: CATSRSPGGVRGYTF.